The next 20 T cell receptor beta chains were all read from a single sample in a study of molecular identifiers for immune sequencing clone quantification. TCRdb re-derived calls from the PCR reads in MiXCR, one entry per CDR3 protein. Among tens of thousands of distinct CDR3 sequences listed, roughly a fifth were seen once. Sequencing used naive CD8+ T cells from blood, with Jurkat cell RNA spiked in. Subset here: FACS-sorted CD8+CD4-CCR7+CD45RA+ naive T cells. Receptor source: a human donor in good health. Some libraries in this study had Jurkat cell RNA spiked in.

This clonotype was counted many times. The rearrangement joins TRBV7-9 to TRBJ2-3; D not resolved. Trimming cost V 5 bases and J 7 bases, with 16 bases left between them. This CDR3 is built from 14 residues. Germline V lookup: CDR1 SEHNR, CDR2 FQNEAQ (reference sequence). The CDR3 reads CASSRSLETNTQYF. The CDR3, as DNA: TGTGCCAGCAGCCGTTCCCTAGAAACTAATACGCAGTATTTT.

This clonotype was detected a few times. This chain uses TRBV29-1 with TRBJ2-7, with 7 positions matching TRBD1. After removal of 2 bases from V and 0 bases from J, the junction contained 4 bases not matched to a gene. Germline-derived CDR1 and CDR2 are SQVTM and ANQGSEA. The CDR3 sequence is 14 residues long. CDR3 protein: CSVERDSSSYEQYF. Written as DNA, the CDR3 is TGCAGCGTTGAAAGGGACAGTAGCTCCTACGAGCAGTACTTC.

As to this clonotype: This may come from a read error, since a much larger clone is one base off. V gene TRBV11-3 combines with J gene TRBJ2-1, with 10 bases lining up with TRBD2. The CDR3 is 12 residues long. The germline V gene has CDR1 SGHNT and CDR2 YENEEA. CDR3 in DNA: TGTGCCAGCAGCTTAGGTACTAGCGGGAAACTCTTC. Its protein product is CASSLGTSGKLF.

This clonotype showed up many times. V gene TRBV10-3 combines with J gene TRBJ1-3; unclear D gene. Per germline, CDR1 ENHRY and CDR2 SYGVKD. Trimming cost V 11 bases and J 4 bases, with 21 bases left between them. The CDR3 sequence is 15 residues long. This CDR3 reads CAVRQAEVYGNTIYF. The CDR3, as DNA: TGTGCCGTGCGCCAGGCCGAGGTGTACGGAAACACCATATATTTT.

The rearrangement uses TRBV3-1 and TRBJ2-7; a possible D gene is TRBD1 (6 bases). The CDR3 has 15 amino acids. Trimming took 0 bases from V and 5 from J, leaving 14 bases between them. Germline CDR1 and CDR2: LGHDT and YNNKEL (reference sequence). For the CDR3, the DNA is TGTGCCAGCAGCCAAGAGAACAGGGTGATCCACGAGCAGTACTTC. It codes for CASSQENRVIHEQYF.

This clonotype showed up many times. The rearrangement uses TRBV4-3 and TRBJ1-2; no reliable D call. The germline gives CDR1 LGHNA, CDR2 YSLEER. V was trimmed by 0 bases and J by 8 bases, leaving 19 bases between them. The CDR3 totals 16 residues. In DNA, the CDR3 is TGCGCCAGCAGCCAAGATTTCGAATATATGGTAGAGGGCTACACCTTC. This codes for CASSQDFEYMVEGYTF.

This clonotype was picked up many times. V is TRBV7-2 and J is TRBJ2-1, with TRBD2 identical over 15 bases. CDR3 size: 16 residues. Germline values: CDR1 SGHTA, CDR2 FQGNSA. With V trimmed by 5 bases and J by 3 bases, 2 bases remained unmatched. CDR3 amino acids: CASSTGLAGGYNEQFF. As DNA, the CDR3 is TGTGCCAGCAGCACGGGACTAGCGGGGGGCTACAATGAGCAGTTCTTC.

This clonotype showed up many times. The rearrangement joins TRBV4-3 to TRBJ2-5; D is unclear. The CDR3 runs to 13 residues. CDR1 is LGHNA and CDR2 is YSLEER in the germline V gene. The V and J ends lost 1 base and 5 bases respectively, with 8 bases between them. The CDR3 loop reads CASSQVSSETQYF. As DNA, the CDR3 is TGCGCCAGCAGCCAAGTGTCTTCTGAGACCCAGTACTTC.

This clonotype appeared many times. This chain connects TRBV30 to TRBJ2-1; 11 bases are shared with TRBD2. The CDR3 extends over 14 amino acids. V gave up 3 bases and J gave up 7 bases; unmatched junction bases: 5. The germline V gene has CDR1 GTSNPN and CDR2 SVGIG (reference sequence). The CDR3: CAWRGLAELNEQFF. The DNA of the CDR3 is TGTGCCTGGAGGGGACTAGCGGAATTAAATGAGCAGTTCTTC. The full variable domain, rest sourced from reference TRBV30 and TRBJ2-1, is SQTIHQWPATLVQPVGSPLSLECTVEGTSNPNLYWYRQAAGRGLQLLFYSVGIGQISSEVPQNLSASRPQDRQFILSSKKLLLSDSGFYLCAWRGLAELNEQFFGPGTRLTVL.

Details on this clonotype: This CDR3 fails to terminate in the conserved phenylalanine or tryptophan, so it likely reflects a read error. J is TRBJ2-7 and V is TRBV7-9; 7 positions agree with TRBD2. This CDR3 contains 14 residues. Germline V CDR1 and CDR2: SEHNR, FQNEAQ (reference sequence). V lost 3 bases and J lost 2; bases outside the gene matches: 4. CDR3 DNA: TGTGCCAGCAGCTTCCCTAGCGGCCCCTACGAGCAGTACCTC. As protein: CASSFPSGPYEQYL.

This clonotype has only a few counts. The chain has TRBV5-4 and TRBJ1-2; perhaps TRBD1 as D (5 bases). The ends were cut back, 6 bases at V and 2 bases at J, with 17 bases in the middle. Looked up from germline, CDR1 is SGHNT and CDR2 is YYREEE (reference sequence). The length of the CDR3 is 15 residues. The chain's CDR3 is CASTLSPAGNYGYTF. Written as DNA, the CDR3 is TGTGCCAGCACCCTATCGCCCGCAGGGAACTATGGCTACACCTTC.

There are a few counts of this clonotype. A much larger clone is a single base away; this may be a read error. CDR3 protein: CASCLGLVYEQYF. The CDR3 DNA is TGCGCCAGCTGCTTGGGACTAGTCTACGAGCAGTACTTC. J is TRBJ2-7 and V is TRBV5-1, with 8 bases lining up with TRBD2. The CDR3 contains 13 residues. From germline, CDR1 is SGHRS and CDR2 YFSETQ. Full variable domain (rest looked up from reference TRBV5-1 and TRBJ2-7): KAGVTQTPRYLIKTRGQQVTLSCSPISGHRSVSWYQQTPGQGLQFLFEYFSETQRNKGNFPGRFSGRQFSNSRSEMNVSTLELGDSALYLCASCLGLVYEQYFGPGTRLTVT.

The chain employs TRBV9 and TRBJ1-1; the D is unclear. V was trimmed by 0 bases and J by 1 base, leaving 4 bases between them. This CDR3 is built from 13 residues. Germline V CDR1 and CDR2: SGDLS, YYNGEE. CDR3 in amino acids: CASSVVKNTEAFF. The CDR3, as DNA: TGTGCCAGCAGCGTAGTCAAGAACACTGAAGCTTTCTTT.

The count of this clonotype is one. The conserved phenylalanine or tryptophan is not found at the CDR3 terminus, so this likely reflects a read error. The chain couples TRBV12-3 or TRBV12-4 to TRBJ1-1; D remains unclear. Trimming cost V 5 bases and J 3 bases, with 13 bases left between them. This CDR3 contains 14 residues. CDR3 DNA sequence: TGTGCCAGCAGTCACACGACCAGTGACACTGAAGCTTTCCTT. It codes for CASSHTTSDTEAFL.

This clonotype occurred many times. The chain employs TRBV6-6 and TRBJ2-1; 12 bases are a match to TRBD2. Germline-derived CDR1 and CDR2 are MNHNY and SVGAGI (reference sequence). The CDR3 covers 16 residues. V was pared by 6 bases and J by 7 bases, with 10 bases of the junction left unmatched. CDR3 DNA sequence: TGTGCCAGCAGCCAAACTTCACTAGCGGGAGGTAATGAGCAGTTCTTC. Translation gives CASSQTSLAGGNEQFF.

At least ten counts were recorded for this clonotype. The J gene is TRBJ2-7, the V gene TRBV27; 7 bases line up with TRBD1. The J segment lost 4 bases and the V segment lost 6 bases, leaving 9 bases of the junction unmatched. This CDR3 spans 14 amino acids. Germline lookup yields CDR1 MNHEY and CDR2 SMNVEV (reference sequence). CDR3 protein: CASSLGQLGYEQYF. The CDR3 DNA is TGTGCCAGCAGCCTGGGACAGTTAGGGTACGAGCAGTACTTC.

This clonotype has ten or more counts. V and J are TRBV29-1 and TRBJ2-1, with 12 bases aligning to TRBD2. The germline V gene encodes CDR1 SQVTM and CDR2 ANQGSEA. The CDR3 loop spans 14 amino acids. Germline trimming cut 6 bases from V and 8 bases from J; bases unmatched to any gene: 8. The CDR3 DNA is TGCAGCGTGCCTCTAGCGGGAGGGCCTCATGAGCAGTTCTTC. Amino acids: CSVPLAGGPHEQFF.

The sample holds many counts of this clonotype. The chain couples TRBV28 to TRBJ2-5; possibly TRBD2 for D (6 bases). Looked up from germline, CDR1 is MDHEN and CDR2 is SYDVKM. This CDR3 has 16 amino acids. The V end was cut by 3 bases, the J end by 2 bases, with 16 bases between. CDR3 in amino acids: CASSFLTTSLQETQYF. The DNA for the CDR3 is TGTGCCAGCAGTTTCCTTACGACTAGTCTGCAAGAGACCCAGTACTTC. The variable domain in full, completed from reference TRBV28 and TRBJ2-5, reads DVKVTQSSRYLVKRTGEKVFLECVQDMDHENMFWYRQDPGLGLRLIYFSYDVKMKEKGDIPEGYSVSREKKERFSLILESASTNQTSMYLCASSFLTTSLQETQYFGPGTRLLVL.

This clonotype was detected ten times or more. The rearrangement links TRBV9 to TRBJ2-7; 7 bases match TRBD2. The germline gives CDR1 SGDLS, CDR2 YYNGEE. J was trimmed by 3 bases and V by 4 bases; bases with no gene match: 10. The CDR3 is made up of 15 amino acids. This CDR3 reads CASSPFGTNFYEQYF. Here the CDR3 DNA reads TGTGCCAGCAGCCCCTTCGGGACTAACTTCTACGAGCAGTACTTC.

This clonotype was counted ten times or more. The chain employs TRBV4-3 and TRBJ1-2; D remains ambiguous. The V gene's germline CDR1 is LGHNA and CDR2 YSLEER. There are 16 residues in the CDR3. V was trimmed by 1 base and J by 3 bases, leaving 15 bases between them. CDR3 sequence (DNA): TGCGCCAGCAGCCAAGGTAGAGGGCAGTTCTACTATGGCTACACCTTC. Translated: CASSQGRGQFYYGYTF.